The clone carrying this T cell receptor beta chain was picked up many times. These data originate in a study of blood T cell repertoires in COVID-19. On the study more broadly: Samples of COVID-19 (acute and convalescent) were obtained from the United States, Italy and Spain.

Assay: immunoSEQ multiplex PCR; the TCRdb copy retains only in-frame clones and omits some. Of fewer than 350,000 clones listed, around 88% are singletons. The CDR3 sequence is 14 residues long. Trimming took 7 bases from V and 0 from J; bases not matched to a gene: 6. Germline CDR1 and CDR2: SNHLY and FYNNEI. Seattle patient enrollment occurred during active infection, with longitudinal follow-up thereafter. The sequenced sample was peripheral blood. The chain links TRBV2 to TRBJ2-7; 7 positions match TRBD1. This receptor was identified in a woman in her 30s with COVID-19, enrolled during active disease. CDR3 sequence reads: CASIRTGGSYEQYF. CDR3 DNA sequence: TGTGCCAGCATCCGGACAGGAGGCTCCTACGAGCAGTACTTC.